Sequencing of this T cell receptor beta chain was carried out in a study of healthy donors' naive CD4 and CD8 T cells. Findings and caveats of the study: CDR3 charge plus V and J genes appeared to account for about an eighth of CD4/CD8 variance. Bulk sequencing left alpha and beta chains unpaired.

TCR libraries were built from about 0.55 ug of total RNA by linear amplification. MiXCR was run by TCRdb on the reads, yielding one entry per CDR3 protein. The sample lists 150,000 to 200,000 distinct CDR3 sequences, over 60% seen once, with 2% to 2.5% in the top ten. As concerns this clonotype: Its antigen is currently unknown.

The germline V and J ends were trimmed by 4 bases and 5 bases, with 12 bases remaining between them. The CDR3 is made up of 13 amino acids. Germline assignment: CDR1 SGHNT and CDR2 YYREEE (reference sequence). Naive T cells were sorted: CD4+CD8-CD45RO-CD45RA+ for CD4+, CD8+CD4-CD45RA+CD27bright for CD8+. This sequence was found in a pool of human donors in good health; the sample pools cells from several healthy donors. The sample comprised naive CD4+ and CD8+ T cells sorted from blood, pooled from several donors. V and J are TRBV5-4 and TRBJ1-1; D gene uncertain. The CDR3 nucleotides read TGTGCCAGCAGCGGACCTTTGAGGACTGAAGCTTTCTTT. It yields the protein CASSGPLRTEAFF. The full variable domain, its missing parts supplied by reference TRBV5-4 and TRBJ1-1, is ETGVTQSPTHLIKTRGQQVTLRCSSQSGHNTVSWYQQALGQGPQFIFQYYREEENGRGNFPPRFSGLQFPNYSSELNVNALELDDSALYLCASSGPLRTEAFFGQGTRLTVV.